The 3 T cell receptor beta chains below all came from one sample that was sequenced in a study of blood T cell repertoires in COVID-19. Sequencing used immunoSEQ multiplex PCR; TCRdb keeps in-frame clones, though not all of them. This sample has around 390,000 clones; 85% to 90% occur once, and the top ten carry 10%. Sequencing used PBMCs or T cells enriched from blood (not recorded which). The receptors originated from a woman aged 50 to 60 who had recovered from COVID-19.

A note on this clone: The sample holds other DNA sequences that translate to the same CDR3. The rearrangement uses TRBV6-5 and TRBJ2-7, with 10 bases lining up with TRBD1. The germline V gene has CDR1 MNHEY and CDR2 SVGAGI. CDR3 length: 14 residues. The V and J ends lost 6 bases and 4 bases, in that order; junction bases with no gene match: 6. CDR3 DNA: TGTGCCAGCAGCCCCGGGACAGGGGTGTACGAGCAGTACTTC. Translated, it gives CASSPGTGVYEQYF.

The V call is TRBV7-2, the J call TRBJ2-7, with D maybe TRBD2 (5 bases). The V end was cut by 5 bases, the J end by 2 bases, with 7 bases between. Germline CDR1 reads SGHTA; CDR2 reads FQGNSA. This CDR3 is built from 12 residues. CDR3 coding DNA: TGTGCCAGCAGCCTGACTACCTACGAGCAGTACTTC. It specifies CASSLTTYEQYF.

The V gene is TRBV6-5, the J gene TRBJ1-2; 7 bases agree with TRBD1. This CDR3 spans 13 amino acids. J was trimmed by 6 bases and V by 8 bases; bases with no gene match: 9. The germline gives CDR1 MNHEY, CDR2 SVGAGI. CDR3 coding DNA: TGTGCCAGCGGTAAACAGGGGTATGATGGCTACACCTTC. Translating gives CASGKQGYDGYTF.